Each of the 7 T cell receptor beta chains below was sequenced from the same sample in a study of T cell repertoires in cytomegalovirus infection. TCRdb reprocessed the reads via MiXCR and lists one record per CDR3 protein. This table holds approximately 500,000 distinct CDR3 sequences, 16% found once. What was sequenced was CD8+ T cells from PBMCs. The source of these receptors is a human donor in good health (CMV status not recorded). Some clones in this sample may be carry-over from other donors' samples.

The sample holds many counts of this clonotype. The chain links TRBV4-1 to TRBJ2-5; D gene ambiguous. Germline values: CDR1 MGHRA, CDR2 YSYEKL. V was clipped by 4 bases and J by 3 bases, with 12 bases between them. There are 14 residues in the CDR3. The CDR3 nucleotides read TGCGCCAGCAGCCCACTACCGGCAGAAGAGACCCAGTACTTC. Translating it yields CASSPLPAEETQYF.

This clonotype was observed many times. The chain combines TRBV6-1 with TRBJ2-7; no clear D gene. Deletions cut 2 bases from V and 7 bases from J, with 12 bases between. CDR1 MNHNS and CDR2 SASEGT come from the germline V gene. The CDR3 totals 13 residues. This CDR3 reads CASSEWSSQEQYF. The CDR3 nucleotides are TGTGCCAGCAGTGAATGGTCTAGTCAGGAGCAGTACTTC.

This clonotype was seen repeatedly, ten times or more. The V gene is TRBV12-3 or TRBV12-4, the J gene TRBJ1-4, with D possibly being TRBD1 (6 bases). This CDR3 is built from 18 residues. V lost 6 bases and J 5 bases, leaving 25 bases between the germline ends. In DNA, the CDR3 is TGTGCCAGCAGCAAGTTTAGGGGGTTCTCAGGGCGAAATGAAAAACTGTTTTTT. This translates into CASSKFRGFSGRNEKLFF.

This clonotype was seen many times. This sequence joins TRBV28 and TRBJ1-4, with D hard to call. The CDR3 loop spans 19 amino acids. Trimming left V 4 bases short and J 2 bases short, with 23 bases between. Germline CDR1 reads MDHEN; CDR2 reads SYDVKM. CDR3: CASSSAQLRVPKTNEKLFF. In DNA, the CDR3 is TGTGCCAGCAGTTCGGCCCAGCTACGAGTACCCAAGACTAATGAAAAACTGTTTTTT.

The chain combines TRBV27 with TRBJ2-3; no clear D gene. Germline CDR1 is MNHEY and CDR2 is SMNVEV (reference sequence). The V end lost 5 bases, the J end lost 0 bases, and 9 bases lay between the germline ends. This CDR3 spans 14 amino acids. This CDR3 reads CASSRITSTDTQYF. CDR3 in DNA: TGTGCCAGCAGTCGAATTACTAGCACAGATACGCAGTATTTT.

This clonotype was recorded many times. V usage is TRBV25-1 and J usage is TRBJ2-1; D possibly corresponds to TRBD2 (6 bases). This CDR3 spans 15 amino acids. V dropped 1 base and J dropped 4 bases, with 11 bases sitting between them. CDR1 and CDR2 from the germline V gene are MGHDK and SYGVNS. CDR3 in amino acids: CASSESLAPYNEQFF. In nucleotides, the CDR3 is TGTGCCAGCAGTGAATCGCTAGCGCCTTACAATGAGCAGTTCTTC.

About this clonotype: Just one base apart from a much larger clone, this may be a read error. The chain recombines TRBV12-3 or TRBV12-4 with TRBJ1-6; TRBD1 is a possible D gene (6 bases). CDR3 length: 15 residues. V dropped 5 bases and J dropped 7 bases, with 15 bases sitting between them. This chain's CDR3 is CASSPRTERNSPLHF. The CDR3 coding sequence is TGTGCCAGCAGTCCTCGGACAGAGAGAAATTCACCCCTCCACTTT.